The 23 T cell receptor beta chains presented below share a single source sample, sequenced in a study of OX40 agonist ivuxolimab in advanced cancers. Assay: immunoSEQ multiplex PCR; the TCRdb copy retains only in-frame clones and omits some. The sample lists roughly 60,000 clones, around 85% occurring once. The sample in question was CD4+ or CD8+ T cells sorted from blood, obtained in a trial of the OX40 agonist ivuxolimab. Source of these receptors: an adult with an advanced solid tumor such as melanoma, head and neck, liver or kidney cancer.

This clone was seen only a few times. V gene TRBV7-3 combines with J gene TRBJ2-2; D could derive from TRBD1 or TRBD2 (5 bases each). V was trimmed by 5 bases and J by 0 bases, leaving 10 bases between them. CDR1 and CDR2 from the germline V gene are SGHTA and FQGTGA. The CDR3 contains 15 residues. This CDR3 is CASSPGPTNTGELFF. The CDR3 DNA sequence: TGTGCCAGCAGCCCGGGACCAACGAACACCGGGGAGCTGTTTTTT.

The chain combines TRBV19 with TRBJ1-1, with D perhaps TRBD1 (6 bases). Trimming shortened V by 7 bases and J by 6 bases, and 15 bases separated the two germline ends. CDR3 length: 13 amino acids. From germline, CDR1 is LNHDA and CDR2 SQIVND (reference sequence). CDR3 region: CASTPGGSAEAFF. The CDR3 DNA sequence: TGTGCCAGTACGCCCGGGGGCTCTGCTGAAGCTTTCTTT. Filled out from reference TRBV19 and TRBJ1-1, the complete variable domain reads DGGITQSPKYLFRKEGQNVTLSCEQNLNHDAMYWYRQDPGQGLRLIYYSQIVNDFQKGDIAEGYSVSREKKESFPLTVTSAQKNPTAFYLCASTPGGSAEAFFGQGTRLTVV.

The rearrangement uses TRBV18 and TRBJ1-6, with 8 bases that match TRBD1. Germline V lookup: CDR1 KGHSH, CDR2 LQKENI. The V gene end was trimmed by 6 bases and the J gene end by 7 bases; junction bases not matched to a gene: 11. The CDR3 has 16 residues. CDR3: CASSDRADTANSPLHF. CDR3 coding DNA: TGTGCCAGCTCGGACAGGGCCGACACGGCGAATTCACCCCTCCACTTT.

A few counts support this clone. J is TRBJ1-1 and V is TRBV6-1, with D uncertain. CDR1 MNHNS and CDR2 SASEGT come from the germline V gene. V dropped 8 bases and J dropped 1 base, with 14 bases sitting between them. The CDR3 consists of 14 residues. This CDR3 reads CASALELANTEAFF. CDR3 DNA sequence: TGTGCCAGCGCCTTGGAGTTGGCGAACACTGAAGCTTTCTTT.

The chain uses TRBV4-1 and TRBJ2-5; D is unresolved. V was trimmed by 0 bases and J by 11 bases, leaving 16 bases between them. CDR3 length equals 14 residues. CDR1 and CDR2 from the germline V gene are MGHRA and YSYEKL. CDR3 in amino acids: CASSQDPRVEEQYF. CDR3 in DNA: TGCGCCAGCAGCCAAGATCCCCGGGTGGAAGAGCAGTACTTC.

The rearrangement joins TRBV18 to TRBJ2-7; 9 positions agree with TRBD1. Germline V gene lookup returns CDR1 KGHSH and CDR2 LQKENI. The V gene end was trimmed by 5 bases and the J gene end by 5 bases; junction bases not matched to a gene: 10. The CDR3 covers 15 residues. The CDR3 loop reads CASSGWGQGGNEQYF. The CDR3 region has the DNA TGTGCCAGCTCAGGCTGGGGACAGGGTGGAAACGAGCAGTACTTC.

CDR3 protein: CASRLEGNSYEQYF. The CDR3 DNA reads as TGTGCCAGCAGGTTGGAGGGAAACTCCTACGAGCAGTACTTC. The chain carries TRBV6-5 and TRBJ2-7; TRBD2 might be the D (6 bases). The germline gives CDR1 MNHEY, CDR2 SVGAGI. This CDR3 is 14 amino acids long. V was trimmed by 6 bases and J by 0 bases, leaving 12 bases between them.

The rearrangement links TRBV6-1 to TRBJ1-2; 7 nucleotides agree with TRBD1. CDR1 and CDR2 (germline): MNHNS, SASEGT. V gave up 4 bases and J gave up 8 bases; unmatched junction bases: 13. This CDR3 spans 15 amino acids. The chain's CDR3 is CASSGDQGGVGGYTF. As DNA, the CDR3 is TGTGCCAGCAGTGGCGACCAGGGGGGGGTCGGCGGCTACACCTTC.

V is TRBV2 and J is TRBJ2-7; perhaps D is TRBD1 or TRBD2 (5 bases each). From germline, CDR1 is SNHLY and CDR2 FYNNEI. Between the trimmed V and J ends, which lost 5 bases and 7 bases, there was a span of 12 bases. The CDR3 runs 12 residues. The CDR3 nucleotides read TGTGCCAGCAGTCTGGGACCATGGGAGCAGTACTTC. Encoded protein: CASSLGPWEQYF.

This clone was seen just once. J is TRBJ2-3 and V is TRBV30; perhaps TRBD1 as D (6 bases). Germline V gene data show CDR1 as GTSNPN and CDR2 as SVGIG (reference sequence). V lost 2 bases and J 1 base, leaving 10 bases between the germline ends. CDR3 size: 14 residues. CDR3 sequence: CAWSRDTGTDTQYF. Here the CDR3 DNA reads TGTGCCTGGAGTCGGGACACCGGCACAGATACGCAGTATTTT.

The chain joins TRBV7-9 to TRBJ2-5; D is undetermined. The CDR3 is made up of 12 amino acids. Germline V gives CDR1 SEHNR, CDR2 FQNEAQ (reference sequence). V lost 5 bases to trimming and J lost 4 bases, with 8 bases between them. The CDR3: CASSLQGETQYF. The CDR3 region has the DNA TGTGCCAGCAGCCTCCAAGGAGAGACCCAGTACTTC.

The chain joins TRBV18 to TRBJ2-4; D might be TRBD1 (6 bases). This CDR3 comprises 14 residues. Trimming removed 3 bases at V and 0 bases at J, with 6 bases between. Per germline, CDR1 KGHSH and CDR2 LQKENI. The CDR3 here is CASSPDRAKNIQYF. DNA of the CDR3: TGTGCCAGCTCACCGGACAGAGCCAAAAACATTCAGTACTTC.

The chain employs TRBV28 and TRBJ2-7; D remains unclear. The CDR3 sequence is 12 residues long. Germline V gene data show CDR1 as MDHEN and CDR2 as SYDVKM. V was pared by 6 bases and J by 6 bases, with 12 bases between. Here the CDR3 DNA reads TGTGCCAGCAGGCCCCCCGGTTCCGAGCAGTACTTC. It translates to CASRPPGSEQYF. Supplemented by reference TRBV28 and TRBJ2-7, the full variable domain reads DVKVTQSSRYLVKRTGEKVFLECVQDMDHENMFWYRQDPGLGLRLIYFSYDVKMKEKGDIPEGYSVSREKKERFSLILESASTNQTSMYLCASRPPGSEQYFGPGTRLTVT.

This clone appeared a single time. The rearrangement joins TRBV11-3 to TRBJ2-3; possible D gene TRBD1, 6 bases. This CDR3 is 13 amino acids long. V lost 5 bases to trimming and J lost 4 bases, with 10 bases between them. Germline V gene lookup returns CDR1 SGHNT and CDR2 YENEEA. The CDR3: CASSKGGPDTQYF. The CDR3 region has the DNA TGTGCCAGCAGCAAAGGGGGTCCAGATACGCAGTATTTT. The variable domain in full, completed from reference TRBV11-3 and TRBJ2-3, reads EAGVVQSPRYKIIEKKQPVAFWCNPISGHNTLYWYLQNLGQGPELLIRYENEEAVDDSQLPKDRFSAERLKGVDSTLKIQPAELGDSAVYLCASSKGGPDTQYFGPGTRLTVL.

This clone was picked up a small number of times. The chain employs TRBV28 and TRBJ1-2; no firm D call. V lost 4 bases and J lost 0, with 12 bases in between. Germline assignment: CDR1 MDHEN and CDR2 SYDVKM. This CDR3 comprises 15 residues. The CDR3 region is CASSSMDGSNYGYTF. In DNA, the CDR3 is TGTGCCAGCAGTTCAATGGACGGCTCTAACTATGGCTACACCTTC.

The rearrangement links TRBV30 to TRBJ2-7, with 8 bases lining up with TRBD1. This CDR3 has 13 amino acids. V trimming: 3 bases; J trimming: 6 bases; junction bases outside the gene matches: 7. Germline V gene lookup returns CDR1 GTSNPN and CDR2 SVGIG (reference sequence). CDR3 residues: CAWRARGLGEQYF. The CDR3 DNA follows: TGTGCCTGGAGGGCCAGGGGGCTAGGCGAGCAGTACTTC.

The chain uses TRBV2 and TRBJ2-7; D is possibly TRBD1 (5 bases). This CDR3 is 11 amino acids long. Germline assignment: CDR1 SNHLY and CDR2 FYNNEI. The V end was cut by 5 bases, the J end by 11 bases, with 13 bases between. The CDR3 protein is CASSPRVYEYF. The CDR3 coding sequence is TGTGCCAGCAGTCCCAGGGTTTACGAGTACTTC.

The rearrangement joins TRBV4-1 to TRBJ2-5; 9 positions agree with TRBD1. The CDR3 totals 15 residues. Trimming at V came to 1 base and at J to 0 bases, leaving 0 bases not matched to a gene. Germline lookup yields CDR1 MGHRA and CDR2 YSYEKL. The CDR3 loop reads CASSQGDRDQETQYF. The CDR3 DNA sequence: TGCGCCAGCAGCCAAGGGGACAGGGACCAAGAGACCCAGTACTTC.

This rearrangement joins TRBV6-5 to TRBJ2-1; 9 bases match TRBD2. The CDR3 extends over 14 amino acids. V lost 10 bases, J lost 0 bases, and 4 bases stayed unmatched. CDR1 is MNHEY, CDR2 SVGAGI, per germline. As DNA, the CDR3 is TGTGCCACCTCGCGGGGGGGCTCCTACAATGAGCAGTTCTTC. As protein: CATSRGGSYNEQFF.

This clone has just one count. The rearrangement joins TRBV5-5 to TRBJ1-2, with TRBD1 matching over 9 bases. This CDR3 spans 17 amino acids. The J segment lost 5 bases and the V segment lost 5 bases, leaving 16 bases of the junction unmatched. Germline V gene lookup returns CDR1 SGHKS and CDR2 YYEKEE (reference sequence). DNA for the CDR3: TGTGCCAGCAGTTCCACAGGGGGCGGGACCGTGGGTTATGGCTACACCTTC. This gives the protein CASSSTGGGTVGYGYTF.

The chain uses TRBV7-3 and TRBJ2-3; possibly TRBD2 for D (5 bases). V was trimmed by 5 bases and J by 2 bases, leaving 8 bases between them. CDR1 is SGHTA and CDR2 is FQGTGA in the germline V gene. The CDR3 is made up of 13 amino acids. The CDR3 loop is CASSREYTDTQYF. For the CDR3, the DNA is TGTGCCAGCAGCCGGGAATACACAGATACGCAGTATTTT.

This clone was found once. The chain uses TRBV10-2 and TRBJ2-5; 7 bases align to TRBD1. The CDR3 is 16 amino acids. From germline, CDR1 is WSHSY and CDR2 SAAADI. Trimming at V came to 4 bases and at J to 0 bases, leaving 8 bases not matched to a gene. CDR3 coding DNA: TGCGCCAGCAGTGCCCCGGACAGGACAAACCAAGAGACCCAGTACTTC. It codes for CASSAPDRTNQETQYF.

J is TRBJ2-2 and V is TRBV6-6; weak D call: TRBD1 (5 bases). Trimming left V 6 bases short and J 9 bases short, with 11 bases between. The CDR3 has 12 amino acids. CDR1 is MNHNY, CDR2 SVGAGI, per germline (reference sequence). The CDR3 here is CASSPGARELFF. In DNA, the CDR3 is TGTGCCAGCAGCCCTGGGGCCCGGGAGCTGTTTTTT.